Sequencing of this T cell receptor (beta chain) was carried out in a study of Tregs in tolerant kidney transplant recipients. Study-level points and caveats: Some patients' samples used different primers over time, so nucleotide sequences weren't comparable. Tregs expanded with activated donor B cells seemed most donor-specific. Findings come from small patient numbers and require larger validation.

Measured with immunoSEQ multiplex PCR; TCRdb has only the in-frame clones, and not every one. The table lists around 98,000 clones, over 85% of them singletons. Note on this clone: No antigen is known for it.

Unstimulated regulatory T cells (CD4+CD25+CD127-), CD4+CD25- non-regulatory cells, CD4 and CD8 cells were FACS-sorted from thawed PBMCs. The specimen was CD4+ T cells from blood, collected before the transplant. The TCR sequence derives from a human donor who received a combined kidney and bone marrow transplant.

The CDR3 DNA reads TGCGCCAGCAGCCACCACGGGAGGGGGACTAGTCATGTCGATGAGCAGTTCTTC. Its translation: CASSHHGRGTSHVDEQFF. This chain connects TRBV4-3 to TRBJ2-1; 8 bases match TRBD2. V was pared by 3 bases and J by 8 bases, with 18 bases of the junction left unmatched. The CDR3 covers 18 residues. Germline V CDR1 and CDR2: LGHNA, YSLEER.